Only a few counts were recorded for the clone carrying this TCR beta chain. Spread over ten immunoSEQ deep assay plates, unsorted PBMC DNA underwent sequencing. Repertoires were generated with immunoSEQ multiplex PCR, while TCRdb's copy carries only in-frame clones and drops some. Here the sample spans about half a million clones, around 77% being singletons. The source of the sample is a study of shared clonotypes between healthy human individuals. The V end was cut by 5 bases, the J end by 6 bases, with 20 bases between. Germline V gene data show CDR1 as SEHNR and CDR2 as FQNEAQ (reference sequence). The CDR3 loop spans 16 amino acids.

This receptor was obtained from a woman in her forties in good health. Some clones in this sample may be carry-over from other donors' samples. The V call is TRBV7-9, the J call TRBJ2-1; tentatively, D is TRBD1 or TRBD2 (6 bases each). The specimen sequenced was PBMCs. The CDR3 sequence: CASSTISVGGSNEQFF. The CDR3 DNA follows: TGTGCCAGCAGCACCATTAGCGTGGGGGGCAGCAATGAGCAGTTCTTC.